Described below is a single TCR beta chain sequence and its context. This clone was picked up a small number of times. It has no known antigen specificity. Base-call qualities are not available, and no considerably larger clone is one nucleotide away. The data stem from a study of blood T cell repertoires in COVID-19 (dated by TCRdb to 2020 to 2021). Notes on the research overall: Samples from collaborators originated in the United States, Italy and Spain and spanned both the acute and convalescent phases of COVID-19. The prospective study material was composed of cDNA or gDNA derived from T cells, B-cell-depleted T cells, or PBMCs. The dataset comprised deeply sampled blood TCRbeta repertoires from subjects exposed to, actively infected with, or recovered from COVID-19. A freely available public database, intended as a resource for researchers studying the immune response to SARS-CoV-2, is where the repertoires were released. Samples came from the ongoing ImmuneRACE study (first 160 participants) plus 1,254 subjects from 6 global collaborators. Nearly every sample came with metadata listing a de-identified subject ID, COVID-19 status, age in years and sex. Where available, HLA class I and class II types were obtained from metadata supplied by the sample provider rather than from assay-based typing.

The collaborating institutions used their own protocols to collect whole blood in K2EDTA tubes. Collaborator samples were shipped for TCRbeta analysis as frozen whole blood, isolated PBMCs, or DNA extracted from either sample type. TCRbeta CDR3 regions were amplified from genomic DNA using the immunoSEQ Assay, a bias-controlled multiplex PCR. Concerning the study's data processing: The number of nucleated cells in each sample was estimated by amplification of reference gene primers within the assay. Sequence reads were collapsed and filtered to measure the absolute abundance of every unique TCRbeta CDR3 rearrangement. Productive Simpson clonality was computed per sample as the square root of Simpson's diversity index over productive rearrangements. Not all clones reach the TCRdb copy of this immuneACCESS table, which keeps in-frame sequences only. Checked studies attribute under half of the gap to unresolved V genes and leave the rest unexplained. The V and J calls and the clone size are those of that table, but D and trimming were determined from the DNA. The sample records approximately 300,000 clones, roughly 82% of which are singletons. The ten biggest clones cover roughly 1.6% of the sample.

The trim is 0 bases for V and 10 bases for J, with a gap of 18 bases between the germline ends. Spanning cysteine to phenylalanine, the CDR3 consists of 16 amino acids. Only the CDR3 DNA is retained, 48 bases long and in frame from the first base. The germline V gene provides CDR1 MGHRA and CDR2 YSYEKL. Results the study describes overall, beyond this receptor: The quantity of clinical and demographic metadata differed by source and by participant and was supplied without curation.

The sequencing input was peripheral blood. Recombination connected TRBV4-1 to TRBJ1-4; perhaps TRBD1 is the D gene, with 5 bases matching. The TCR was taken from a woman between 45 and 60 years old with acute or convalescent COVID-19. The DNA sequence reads TGCGCCAGCAGCCAAGATACAAGGGGCGCGTGGGGAAAACTGTTTTTT. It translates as CASSQDTRGAWGKLFF.